A selection of T cell receptor beta chains follows, all from one sample in a study of cytotoxic CD8 clonotypes in ibrutinib-treated CLL. Sequencing was performed with immunoSEQ multiplex PCR; in TCRdb, only in-frame clones are kept and a portion is missing. Of tens of thousands of clones in the sample, more than 70% were seen once. This specimen consisted of PBMCs, obtained before ibrutinib treatment. The origin of the receptors is a human donor with chronic lymphocytic leukemia. Both conserved end residues are part of each CDR3. D genes are given only for firm matches. Clone size is given for some rows only: seen once, a few or many times, or a class if the clone is expanded.

v_gene	d_gene	abundance	j_gene	CDR3aa	CDR3nt
TRBV15	NA	NA	TRBJ1-1	CATSRDQLATEAFF	TGTGCCACCAGCAGGGACCAATTGGCCACTGAAGCTTTCTTT
TRBV7-2	NA	NA	TRBJ1-1	CASSTQSGAEAFF	TGTGCCAGCAGTACGCAGAGCGGTGCTGAAGCTTTCTTT
TRBV27	TRBD1	NA	TRBJ1-5	CASSSHKQGLGNQPQHF	TGTGCCAGCAGTTCTCATAAACAGGGGTTGGGCAATCAGCCCCAGCATTTT
TRBV5-1	NA	NA	TRBJ2-7	CASSLKGYEQYF	TGCGCCAGCAGCTTAAAAGGCTACGAGCAGTACTTC
TRBV15	TRBD1	NA	TRBJ2-3	CATSRGTGGPDTQYF	TGTGCCACCAGCAGAGGTACAGGGGGCCCAGATACGCAGTATTTT
TRBV7-8	TRBD1	NA	TRBJ1-2	CASSLDRGYGYTF	TGTGCCAGCAGCTTGGACAGGGGCTATGGCTACACCTTC
TRBV29-1	TRBD1	NA	TRBJ2-7	CSVEYRGAYEQYF	TGCAGCGTTGAATACAGGGGCGCCTACGAGCAGTACTTC
TRBV5-1	NA	NA	TRBJ2-5	CASSPARWVAETQYF	TGCGCCAGCAGCCCGGCTCGCTGGGTTGCTGAGACCCAGTACTTC
TRBV6-6	NA	once	TRBJ1-1	CASKVTPGGTEAFF	TGTGCCAGCAAAGTGACCCCGGGAGGCACTGAAGCTTTCTTT
TRBV14	TRBD2	NA	TRBJ2-7	CASSPLSLGLAGGLASYEQYF	TGTGCCAGCAGCCCGCTTTCTCTGGGACTAGCGGGAGGACTAGCTTCCTACGAGCAGTACTTC
TRBV7-9	TRBD1	NA	TRBJ1-2	CASSRGRTGGYTF	TGTGCCAGCAGCCGCGGCAGGACAGGAGGCTACACCTTC
TRBV7-3	NA	NA	TRBJ1-1	CASSMGPGNTEAFF	TGTGCCAGCAGCATGGGGCCCGGGAACACTGAAGCTTTCTTT
TRBV7-9	NA	NA	TRBJ2-2	CASSLISGLDDTGELFF	TGTGCCAGCAGCTTAATTTCGGGACTTGACGATACCGGGGAGCTGTTTTTT
TRBV6-6	TRBD1	NA	TRBJ1-5	CASTLQGEQPQHF	TGTGCCAGCACCTTACAGGGGGAACAGCCCCAGCATTTT
TRBV6-5	NA	once	TRBJ2-7	CASSLTQGEQYF	TGTGCCAGCAGCCTCACCCAGGGCGAGCAGTACTTC
TRBV18	TRBD2	NA	TRBJ2-5	CASSPPSGDQETQYF	TGTGCCAGCTCACCACCTAGCGGGGACCAAGAGACCCAGTACTTC
TRBV11-3	NA	NA	TRBJ2-7	CASSFGDPYEQYF	TGTGCCAGCAGCTTCGGAGACCCCTACGAGCAGTACTTC